The entry that follows covers one TCR beta chain sequence. Its antigen target is currently unknown. No quality values exist for individual bases; no much larger clone is one base distant. This sample stems from a study of shared clonotypes between healthy human individuals (dated by TCRdb to 2018 to 2021). In the study overall: A couple of women and three men aged 18 to 49 years were included in the cohort. For each donor, CD4 naive and CD4 memory were each run on three plates, CD8 naive on two plates, and CD8 memory on one plate. The study deeply sequenced blood TCR repertoires of five healthy adults to estimate repertoire size and the extent of clonotype sharing between individuals. Libraries were prepared and TCR repertoires were sequenced by different laboratories using diverse techniques, in order to increase sequencing depth and limit assay-specific biases. Per donor, leukapheresis produced somewhere between about 0.94 and 10 billion PBMCs. The paper's findings and limits, for the study overall: Even with the large sequencing depth, rarefaction of the sorted-subset datasets indicated that sequencing was incomplete. Based on pairwise subsampling, the degree of clonotype sharing among donors was expected to be affected by sequencing depth. Compared with non-shared clonotypes, the clonotypes found in all four sorted-subset donors had higher generation probabilities. Around 5.4% of naive CD4, 3.5% of naive CD8, about 2.1% of memory CD4, and less than 0.45% of memory CD8 clonotypes were shared across a few donors. Naive subsets generally had larger estimated clonotype richness than memory subsets. Sampling was limited to blood, and TCR repertoires in tissue likely differ from TCR repertoires in blood. The genetic and exposure-history diversity represented was limited by the small number of donors.

TCR CDR3 regions were amplified from genomic DNA by multiplex PCR using the deep immunoSEQ assay. Genomic DNA extracted from each cell subset was distributed evenly over all wells of several immunoSEQ 96-well plates, and each plate served as one replicate. For sorted subsets, roughly 200 ng genomic DNA, equal to some 28,000 T cell genomes, was loaded into each replicate PCR. Purified libraries were quantified with a Qubit 3.0 fluorometer, sized on a Bioanalyzer 2100, and re-quantified with the KAPA Library Quantification kit. Each immunoSEQ 96-well plate was sequenced on its own single-read 150-cycle Illumina NextSeq 550 flow cell. In the authors' own workflow: The immunoSEQ output contained only junctional sequences without quality scores, so filtering could not match that applied to full-length reads. Sequences were annotated with PyIR, a Python wrapper for IgBLAST v1.9, using IMGT germline references to assign V/J genes and CDR3. Reads were filtered out if the reads had weak V/J assignments (E-value above 1e-6), no CDR3, stop codons, out-of-frame junctions, or ambiguous translated residues. A V3J clonotype was defined by an identical inferred V gene, J gene, and CDR3 amino acid sequence. Percentage overlap between repertoires was computed as shared unique clonotypes divided by the size of the smaller repertoire. RTK rarefaction, the Chao1 estimator, and Recon v2.1 estimates of unobserved clonotypes were used to assess repertoire richness. Generation probabilities for all TCRbeta clonotypes obtained by the gDNA method from four donors were computed using OLGA. TCRdb's version of the immuneACCESS table is confined to in-frame rearrangements and falls short of the full clone set. An unresolved V gene accounts for under half of the shortfall where checked; the remainder is of unknown origin. V and J calls and clone size are given by that table; D and trimming were obtained from the DNA. The table for this sample lists around 1,100,000 clones; 60% to 80% of them were counted only once. Roughly 0.83% of the sample lies in the top ten.

V is reduced by 5 bases and J by 14 bases, leaving a spacing of 14 bases between them. The CDR3, from cysteine to phenylalanine, totals 10 residues. The only DNA kept is the CDR3, 30 bases in frame from the first base. Reading the germline V gene (reference sequence) gives CDR1 DFQATT and CDR2 SNEGSKA. The donors were healthy, HIV-negative adults who had no recently reported acute infections or vaccinations. All donors were Caucasian adults living in Nashville, Tennessee, USA. CD4+ T cells were enriched through magnetic negative selection, after which naive cells were positively selected on CD45RA and the remaining negative fraction served as the memory subset. Blood was obtained by leukapheresis, after which PBMCs were separated by Ficoll-Histopaque density gradient centrifugation and cryopreserved in liquid nitrogen vapor phase. Purity and quantity of every magnetically sorted T cell population were checked by analytical flow cytometry. Each sorted fraction had its genomic DNA isolated and then quantified by UV absorbance on a Nanodrop 2000c.

Input material: memory CD4+ T cells from PBMCs. Reading the label with the study, this specimen's cell subset or site is: CD45RA-negative fraction. The TCR was taken from a man aged 18 to 30 in good health. Some clones in this sample may be carry-over from other donors' samples. The V and J segments used are TRBV20-1 and TRBJ2-3; the D gene is unclear. CDR3 region: CSAVGSATYF. The sequenced DNA is TGCAGTGCTGTAGGATCGGCGACGTATTTT.